This T cell receptor beta chain was retrieved from a study of blood T cell repertoires in COVID-19. As for the study in general: Samples of COVID-19 (acute and convalescent) were obtained from the United States, Italy and Spain. T cells, B-cell-depleted T cells, or PBMCs provided the cDNA or gDNA that served as material.

Germline CDR1 SQVTM, CDR2 ANQGSEA. There are 15 residues in the CDR3. The V gene end was trimmed by 0 bases and the J gene end by 7 bases; junction bases not matched to a gene: 8. This clone was observed once. In the authors' workflow: Reference gene primer amplification in the assay estimated nucleated cell counts. Sequencing used immunoSEQ multiplex PCR; TCRdb keeps in-frame clones, though not all of them. V and J calls and clone size are those listed in that table; D and trimming were worked out from the DNA. This table holds roughly 53,000 clones, approximately 84% found once. This receptor was obtained from a man in his 70s with active COVID-19. The J gene is TRBJ2-1, the V gene TRBV29-1; 8 positions agree with TRBD1. What was sequenced was peripheral blood. Here the CDR3 DNA reads TGCAGCGTTGAAGATCCCCAGGGGGCGCGGAATGAGCAGTTCTTC. This codes for CSVEDPQGARNEQFF.